This T cell receptor (beta chain) is from a study of TIL therapy for anti-PD-1-resistant metastatic lung cancer. Germline V gives CDR1 SQVTM, CDR2 ANQGSEA. This CDR3 has 10 amino acids. The ends were cut back, 7 bases at V and 4 bases at J, with 7 bases in the middle. Time point denoted: pre-treatment sample, taken before nivolumab and TIL therapy. This clone was observed a few times. The libraries were made with immunoSEQ v3. Clones were read by immunoSEQ multiplex PCR, and TCRdb kept only the in-frame ones, dropping some. Of more than 55,000 clones listed, 55% to 70% were seen once; the top ten hold 6% to 7%.

This TCR came from a person aged 25-80 years with non-small cell lung cancer. Material: blood, obtained at baseline. The rearrangement joins TRBV29-1 to TRBJ1-1; no clear D gene. The CDR3 bases are TGCAGCGCCAGTTCCACTGAAGCTTTCTTT. As protein: CSASSTEAFF. Using reference TRBV29-1 and TRBJ1-1 for the parts outside the CDR3, the full variable domain is SAVISQKPSRDICQRGTSLTIQCQVDSQVTMMFWYRQQPGQSLTLIATANQGSEATYESGFVIDKFPISRPNLTFSTLTVSNMSPEDSSIYLCSASSTEAFFGQGTRLTVV.